Below, 25 T cell receptor beta chains from the same sample are listed, as sequenced in a study of cytomegalovirus exposure and HLA in healthy donors. 60 Vbeta and 13 Jbeta primers were used in PCR. Assay: immunoSEQ multiplex PCR; the TCRdb copy retains only in-frame clones and omits some. Found here are about 88,000 clones; the top ten clones hold around 5%. The sample was PBMCs. The receptors derive from a girl aged 10 to 17 in good health and CMV-seropositive.

The chain combines TRBV6-5 with TRBJ2-5; 8 bases fit TRBD2. Losses at the gene ends were 5 bases for V and 7 bases for J; bases not matched to a gene: 6. Germline V gene sequence: CDR1 MNHEY, CDR2 SVGAGI. CDR3 length: 13 residues. CDR3 nucleotide sequence: TGTGCCAGCAGTACTGGACTAGCAGCGACCCAGTACTTC. It encodes CASSTGLAATQYF.

V is TRBV6-5 and J is TRBJ1-1; a possible D gene is TRBD1 (5 bases). Germline V CDR1 and CDR2: MNHEY, SVGAGI. Trimming stripped 6 bases from V and 6 bases from J, with 17 bases between. This CDR3 region has 14 residues. The CDR3, as DNA: TGTGCCAGCAGGACAGAGAAAGGTCGGTCTGAAGCTTTCTTT. Amino acids: CASRTEKGRSEAFF.

The J gene is TRBJ1-3, the V gene TRBV18, with 8 bases lining up with TRBD1. The CDR3 is 16 residues long. The germline V gene encodes CDR1 KGHSH and CDR2 LQKENI. Trimming took 1 base from V and 1 from J; bases not matched to a gene: 3. The CDR3 DNA reads as TGTGCCAGCTCACCACTTGACAGGGGATCTGGAAACACCATATATTTT. It translates to CASSPLDRGSGNTIYF.

Details on this clone: Other DNA variants within this sample encode the same CDR3. The chain employs TRBV28 and TRBJ2-6, with TRBD1 matching over 7 bases. The trim removed 2 bases at V and 0 bases at J, leaving 10 bases unmatched. Germline-derived CDR1 and CDR2 are MDHEN and SYDVKM. This CDR3 has 19 residues. CDR3 DNA: TGTGCCAGCAGTTTAGGGGCAGGGGACAGAGCCTCTGGGGCCAACGTCCTGACTTTC. Protein: CASSLGAGDRASGANVLTF.

This chain uses TRBV6-5 with TRBJ1-4, with 7 bases that match TRBD1. This CDR3 is built from 14 residues. V trimming: 6 bases; J trimming: 8 bases; junction bases outside the gene matches: 9. CDR1 is MNHEY, CDR2 SVGAGI, per germline. For the CDR3, the DNA is TGTGCCAGCAGGAAGGGGGCAGCGGAAGAAAAACTGTTTTTT. This encodes CASRKGAAEEKLFF.

The chain links TRBV11-2 to TRBJ1-2, with D unresolved. This CDR3 region has 11 residues. V lost 0 bases to trimming and J lost 8 bases, with 4 bases between them. Germline CDR1 is SGHAT and CDR2 is FQNNGV. The CDR3 region has the DNA TGTGCCAGCAGCTTAGATCTCGGCTACACCTTC. Translation gives CASSLDLGYTF.

This chain links TRBV7-9 with TRBJ1-2; 8 positions match TRBD1. Germline V gives CDR1 SEHNR, CDR2 FQNEAQ (reference sequence). The CDR3 is 15 amino acids. Trimming removed 0 bases from V and 7 bases from J; junction bases left unmatched: 7. CDR3 sequence reads: CASSLAPDRGGGYTF. The CDR3 region has the DNA TGTGCCAGCAGCTTAGCCCCAGACAGGGGTGGTGGCTACACCTTC.

This chain uses TRBV7-8 with TRBJ1-4; D may be TRBD1 (6 bases). CDR1 and CDR2 (germline): SGHVS, FQNEAQ. V lost 5 bases and J 3 bases, leaving 16 bases between the germline ends. There are 16 residues in the CDR3. CDR3 in amino acids: CASSATPDRSNEKLFF. Here the CDR3 DNA reads TGTGCCAGCAGCGCCACCCCAGACAGGTCTAATGAAAAACTGTTTTTT.

The V call is TRBV29-1, the J call TRBJ2-2; 8 bases are a match to TRBD1. Trimming cost V 0 bases and J 6 bases; bases outside gene matches: 3. There are 14 residues in the CDR3. Germline CDR1 SQVTM, CDR2 ANQGSEA. CDR3 region: CSVEDRGPSGELFF. CDR3 nucleotides: TGCAGCGTTGAAGACAGGGGGCCGTCCGGGGAGCTGTTTTTT.

As to this clone: A junction end diverges from the germline sequence, so it may reflect a read error. This chain uses TRBV7-9 with TRBJ2-6; TRBD1 agrees at 8 bases. The CDR3 sequence is 16 residues long. Germline values: CDR1 SEHNR, CDR2 FQNEAQ (reference sequence). The CDR3 bases are TGTGCCGGCAGCAGGGACAGGAGCTCTGGGGCCAACGTCCTGACTTTC. Translated: CAGSRDRSSGANVLTF.

The chain has TRBV19 and TRBJ1-5; 9 nucleotides match TRBD1. The CDR3 runs to 16 residues. Germline CDR1 is LNHDA and CDR2 is SQIVND (reference sequence). Germline trimming cut 5 bases from V and 5 bases from J; bases unmatched to any gene: 10. CDR3 in DNA: TGTGCCAGTAGTTATTCGGGACAGGGAGTCGATCAGCCCCAGCATTTT. Its protein product is CASSYSGQGVDQPQHF.

In DNA, the CDR3 is TGTGCCAGCAGCCCCGGGACTAGCGGGGGGGGTTACAATGAGCAGTTCTTC. As protein: CASSPGTSGGGYNEQFF. The rearrangement uses TRBV7-6 and TRBJ2-1; 16 bases line up with TRBD2. V was clipped by 5 bases and J by 4 bases; unmatched bases: 5. This CDR3 region has 17 residues. Germline V CDR1 and CDR2: SGHVS, FNYEAQ.

This rearrangement joins TRBV4-1 to TRBJ1-5; maybe TRBD1 (5 bases). The CDR3 contains 14 residues. Germline CDR1 is MGHRA and CDR2 is YSYEKL. Trimming took off 2 bases at V and 4 bases at J, with 9 bases between the two ends. The CDR3 loop reads CASSQRDFNQPQHF. CDR3 sequence (DNA): TGCGCCAGCAGCCAACGGGACTTTAATCAGCCCCAGCATTTT.

The V gene is TRBV18, the J gene TRBJ2-1; a weak D match, TRBD2 (5 bases). CDR3 length equals 14 residues. Germline CDR1 and CDR2: KGHSH and LQKENI. V was trimmed by 3 bases and J by 2 bases, leaving 8 bases between them. The CDR3 sequence: CASSPSGAYNEQFF. The CDR3 DNA follows: TGTGCCAGCTCACCGTCCGGGGCCTACAATGAGCAGTTCTTC.

The CDR3 reads CASSQAPTNSGNTIYF. The CDR3 DNA reads as TGTGCCAGCAGCCAAGCTCCGACAAATTCTGGAAACACCATATATTTT. The chain uses TRBV4-2 and TRBJ1-3; D is undetermined. The CDR3 runs 16 residues. CDR1 is LGHNA and CDR2 is YNFKEQ in the germline V gene. The V end was cut by 1 base, the J end by 1 base, with 11 bases between.

The V and J genes are TRBV11-3 and TRBJ1-3; D is unresolved. V was shortened by 1 base and J by 0 bases, with 7 bases between the two germline ends. Germline values: CDR1 SGHNT, CDR2 YENEEA. The CDR3 has 15 amino acids. CDR3 loop: CASSLGAASGNTIYF. CDR3 nucleotide sequence: TGTGCCAGCAGCTTAGGGGCAGCCTCTGGAAACACCATATATTTT.

The chain links TRBV6-5 to TRBJ1-4; D possibly corresponds to TRBD1 (5 bases). Deletions cut 4 bases from V and 8 bases from J, with 8 bases between. CDR3 length: 12 residues. The germline V gene encodes CDR1 MNHEY and CDR2 SVGAGI. The CDR3 is CASSSGGEKLFF. CDR3 nucleotides: TGTGCCAGCAGTTCGGGGGGGGAAAAACTGTTTTTT.

The V and J genes are TRBV30 and TRBJ1-1; 7 bases are shared with TRBD1. The germline CDR1 and CDR2 sequences are GTSNPN and SVGIG (reference sequence). The trim removed 0 bases at V and 5 bases at J, leaving 3 bases unmatched. This CDR3 is 13 amino acids long. The DNA for the CDR3 is TGTGCCTGGAGTGTACAGGGGTATACTGAAGCTTTCTTT. This sequence encodes CAWSVQGYTEAFF.

The chain carries TRBV5-1 and TRBJ1-3, with TRBD1 as a possible D gene (6 bases). Trimming cost V 0 bases and J 4 bases, with 11 bases left between them. Germline V CDR1 and CDR2: SGHRS, YFSETQ. The CDR3 runs 15 residues. CDR3 region: CASSLAQGIGNTIYF. CDR3 DNA: TGCGCCAGCAGCTTGGCACAGGGAATCGGAAACACCATATATTTT.

Points on this clone: Other DNA variants within this sample encode the same CDR3. This chain connects TRBV10-3 to TRBJ2-3, with TRBD1 matching 7 bases. CDR3 length: 14 residues. Trimming removed 9 bases from V and 0 bases from J; junction bases left unmatched: 6. The germline CDR1 and CDR2 sequences are ENHRY and SYGVKD. CDR3 amino acids: CAIKGAFSTDTQYF. CDR3 in DNA: TGTGCCATAAAGGGGGCGTTTAGCACAGATACGCAGTATTTT.

The genes are TRBV2 and TRBJ2-3; TRBD2 agrees at 9 bases. V gave up 6 bases and J gave up 5 bases; unmatched junction bases: 12. The CDR3 runs to 16 residues. CDR1 is SNHLY and CDR2 is FYNNEI in the germline V gene. The CDR3 DNA follows: TGTGCCAGCAGCCAAGGCCTAGCGGGGACCTTAGATACGCAGTATTTT. This encodes CASSQGLAGTLDTQYF. Full variable domain (outside the CDR3, taken from reference TRBV2 and TRBJ2-3): EPEVTQTPSHQVTQMGQEVILRCVPISNHLYFYWYRQILGQKVEFLVSFYNNEISEKSEIFDDQFSVERPDGSNFTLKIRSTKLEDSAMYFCASSQGLAGTLDTQYFGPGTRLTVL.

The CDR3 coding sequence is TGTGCCAGCAGCTTAGTAGCCGGGGTCGGTGGCTACACCTTC. Residues: CASSLVAGVGGYTF. The V gene is TRBV7-9, the J gene TRBJ1-2; no clear D. There are 14 residues in the CDR3. V shed 1 base and J shed 7 bases, with 13 bases lying between them. Germline V CDR1 and CDR2: SEHNR, FQNEAQ (reference sequence).

CDR3 loop: CASSSLYLSTDTQYF. The CDR3 DNA reads TGCGCCAGCAGCTCACTCTATCTTAGCACAGATACGCAGTATTTT. The rearrangement uses TRBV5-1 and TRBJ2-3; D unclear. The CDR3 loop spans 15 amino acids. V dropped 3 bases and J dropped 0 bases, with 11 bases sitting between them. Germline-derived CDR1 and CDR2 are SGHRS and YFSETQ.

The chain uses TRBV4-3 and TRBJ2-7; 8 nucleotides match TRBD1. The V segment lost 1 base and the J segment 3 bases; nucleotides outside the gene matches: 5. The CDR3 is 15 residues long. Germline V gives CDR1 LGHNA, CDR2 YSLEER. CDR3: CASSQVADRDYEQYF. For the CDR3, the DNA is TGCGCCAGCAGCCAAGTAGCGGACAGGGACTACGAGCAGTACTTC.

The V and J genes are TRBV4-2 and TRBJ1-6, with 8 nucleotides matching TRBD1. The V segment lost 3 bases and the J segment 2 bases; nucleotides outside the gene matches: 15. The CDR3 is 20 residues long. Germline V lookup: CDR1 LGHNA, CDR2 YNFKEQ. CDR3 DNA: TGTGCCAGCAGCCAGGAGGGACAGGAATACGGGGGAACCTATAATTCACCCCTCCACTTT. This encodes CASSQEGQEYGGTYNSPLHF.